This T cell receptor (beta chain) appears in the sequencing data of a study of CD8 T cells in ankylosing spondylitis. Findings and caveats of the study: Matched ankylosing spondylitis synovial fluid reportedly contained a significantly enriched population of disease-linked clones. Eight highly homologous variants formed a TCR beta motif that appeared characteristic of ankylosing spondylitis blood.

The authors made TCR beta libraries by quantitative 5'-RACE with molecular barcodes. TCRdb reprocessed the 5' RACE reads with MiXCR, giving one entry per CDR3 protein. Among 250,000 or so distinct CDR3 sequences listed, 18% were seen once. V was trimmed by 0 bases and J by 0 bases, leaving 7 bases between them. The germline gives CDR1 LNHNV, CDR2 YYDKDF (reference sequence). CDR3 length equals 15 residues. On this clonotype: The target antigen is unknown.

The rearrangement uses TRBV15 and TRBJ2-3; D gene unclear. The specimen was blood, either unsorted or a sorted T cell fraction (not recorded which). This TCR derives from a male donor with ankylosing spondylitis or in good health (not recorded which). CDR3 in amino acids: CATSREARSTDTQYF. As DNA, the CDR3 is TGTGCCACCAGCAGAGAAGCCCGGAGCACAGATACGCAGTATTTT.